The T cell receptor (beta chain) under discussion was sequenced for a study of cytomegalovirus exposure and HLA in healthy donors. Germline CDR1 MDHEN, CDR2 SYDVKM. The V end was cut by 6 bases, the J end by 3 bases, with 11 bases between. The CDR3 totals 14 residues. Amplification used 60 Vbeta primers and 13 Jbeta primers. TCRdb keeps only in-frame clones here, not all; method: immunoSEQ multiplex PCR. The sample yields 130,000 or so clones, around 73% seen once. Sample: PBMCs. This receptor was taken from a man in his forties or fifties in good health and CMV-seronegative. This chain connects TRBV28 to TRBJ2-2, with D perhaps matching TRBD1 (5 bases). CDR3 sequence (DNA): TGTGCCAGCAGGGGGCCGTTAGACACCGGGGAGCTGTTTTTT. Amino acid sequence: CASRGPLDTGELFF.